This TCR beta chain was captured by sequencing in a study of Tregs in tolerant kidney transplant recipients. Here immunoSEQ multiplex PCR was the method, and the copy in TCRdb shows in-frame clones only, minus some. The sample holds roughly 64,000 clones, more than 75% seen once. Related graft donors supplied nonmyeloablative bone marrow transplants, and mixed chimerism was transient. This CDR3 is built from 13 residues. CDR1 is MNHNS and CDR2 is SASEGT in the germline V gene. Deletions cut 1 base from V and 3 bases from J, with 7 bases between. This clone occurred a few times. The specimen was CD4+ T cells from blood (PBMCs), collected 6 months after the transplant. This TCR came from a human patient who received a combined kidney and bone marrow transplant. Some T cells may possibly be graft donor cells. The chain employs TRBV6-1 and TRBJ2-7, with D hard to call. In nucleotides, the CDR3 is TGTGCCAGCAGTGAAGGGGCCCTCTACGAGCAGTACTTC. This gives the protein CASSEGALYEQYF.